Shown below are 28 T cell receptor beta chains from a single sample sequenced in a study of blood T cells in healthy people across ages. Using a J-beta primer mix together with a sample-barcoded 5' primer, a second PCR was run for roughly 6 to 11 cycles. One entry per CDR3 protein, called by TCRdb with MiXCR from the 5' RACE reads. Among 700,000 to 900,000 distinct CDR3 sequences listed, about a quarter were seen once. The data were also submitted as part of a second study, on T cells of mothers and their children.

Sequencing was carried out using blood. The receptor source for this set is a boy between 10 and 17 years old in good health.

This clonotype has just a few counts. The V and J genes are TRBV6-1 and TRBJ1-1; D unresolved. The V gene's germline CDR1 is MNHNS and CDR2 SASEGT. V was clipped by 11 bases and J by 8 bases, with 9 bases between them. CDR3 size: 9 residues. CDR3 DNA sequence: TGTGCCCTCGGGGAGGAAGCTTTCTTT. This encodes CALGEEAFF.

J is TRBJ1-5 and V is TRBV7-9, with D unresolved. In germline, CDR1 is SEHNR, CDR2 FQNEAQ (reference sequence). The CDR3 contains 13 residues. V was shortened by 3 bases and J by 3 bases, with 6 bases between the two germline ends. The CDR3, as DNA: TGTGCCAGCAGCTTGGGATTCAATCAGCCCCAGCATTTT. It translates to CASSLGFNQPQHF.

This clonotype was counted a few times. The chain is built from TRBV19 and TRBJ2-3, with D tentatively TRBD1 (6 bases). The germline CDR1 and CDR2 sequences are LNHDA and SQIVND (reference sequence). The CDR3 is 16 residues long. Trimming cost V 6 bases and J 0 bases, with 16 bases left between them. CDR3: CASSNIGGSSTDTQYF. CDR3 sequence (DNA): TGTGCCAGTAGCAACATTGGGGGCTCTAGCACAGATACGCAGTATTTT. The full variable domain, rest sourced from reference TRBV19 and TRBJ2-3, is DGGITQSPKYLFRKEGQNVTLSCEQNLNHDAMYWYRQDPGQGLRLIYYSQIVNDFQKGDIAEGYSVSREKKESFPLTVTSAQKNPTAFYLCASSNIGGSSTDTQYFGPGTRLTVL.

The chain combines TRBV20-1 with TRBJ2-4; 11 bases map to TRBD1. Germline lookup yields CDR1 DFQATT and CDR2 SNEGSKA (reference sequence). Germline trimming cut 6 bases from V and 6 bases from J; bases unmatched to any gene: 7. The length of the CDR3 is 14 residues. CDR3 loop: CSAKRGQGVNIQYF. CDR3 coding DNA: TGCAGTGCCAAAAGGGGACAGGGGGTAAACATTCAGTACTTC.

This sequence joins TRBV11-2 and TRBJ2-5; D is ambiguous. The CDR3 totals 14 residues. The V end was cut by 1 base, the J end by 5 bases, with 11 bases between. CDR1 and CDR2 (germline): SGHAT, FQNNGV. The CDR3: CASSLGALGETQYF. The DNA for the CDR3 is TGTGCCAGCAGCTTAGGGGCCCTGGGGGAGACCCAGTACTTC.

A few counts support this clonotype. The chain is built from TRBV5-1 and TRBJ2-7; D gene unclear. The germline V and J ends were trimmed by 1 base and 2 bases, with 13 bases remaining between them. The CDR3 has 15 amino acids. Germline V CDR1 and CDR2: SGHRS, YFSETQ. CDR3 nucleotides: TGCGCCAGCAGCTTGAACCCCGGTATGCCCTACGAGCAGTACTTC. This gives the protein CASSLNPGMPYEQYF.

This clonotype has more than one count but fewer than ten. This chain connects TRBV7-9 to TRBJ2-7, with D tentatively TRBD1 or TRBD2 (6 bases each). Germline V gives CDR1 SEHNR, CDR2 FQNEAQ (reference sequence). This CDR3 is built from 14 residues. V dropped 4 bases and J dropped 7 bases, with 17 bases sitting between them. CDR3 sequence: CASSYSGARPEQYF. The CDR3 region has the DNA TGTGCCAGCAGCTACTCGGGGGCGCGACCTGAGCAGTACTTC.

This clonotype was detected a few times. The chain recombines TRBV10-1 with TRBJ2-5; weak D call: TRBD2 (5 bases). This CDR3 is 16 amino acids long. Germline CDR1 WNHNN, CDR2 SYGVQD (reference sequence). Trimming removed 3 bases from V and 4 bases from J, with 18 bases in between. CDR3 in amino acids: CASSDRKLEFRETQYF. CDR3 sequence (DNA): TGCGCCAGCAGTGATAGAAAACTAGAGTTCCGAGAGACCCAGTACTTC.

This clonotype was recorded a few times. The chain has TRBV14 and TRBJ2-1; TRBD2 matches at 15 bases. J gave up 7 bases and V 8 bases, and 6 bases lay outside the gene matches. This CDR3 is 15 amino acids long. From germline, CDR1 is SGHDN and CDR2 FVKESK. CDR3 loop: CASGRGLAGGNEQFF. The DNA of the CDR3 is TGTGCCAGCGGCCGGGGACTAGCGGGGGGTAATGAGCAGTTCTTC.

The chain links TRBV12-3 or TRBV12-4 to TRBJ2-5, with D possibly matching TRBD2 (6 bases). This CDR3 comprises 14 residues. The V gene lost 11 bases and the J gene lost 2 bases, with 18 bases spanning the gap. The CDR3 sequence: CASTRRGTQETQYF. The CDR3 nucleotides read TGTGCCTCGACCCGGCGGGGCACTCAAGAGACCCAGTACTTC.

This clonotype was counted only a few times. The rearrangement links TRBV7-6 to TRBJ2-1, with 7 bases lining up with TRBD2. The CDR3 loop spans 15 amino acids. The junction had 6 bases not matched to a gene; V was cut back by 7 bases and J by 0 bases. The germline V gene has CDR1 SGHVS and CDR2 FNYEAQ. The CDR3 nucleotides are TGTGCCAGCATACTAGCGCCGAGCTCCTACAATGAGCAGTTCTTC. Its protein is CASILAPSSYNEQFF.

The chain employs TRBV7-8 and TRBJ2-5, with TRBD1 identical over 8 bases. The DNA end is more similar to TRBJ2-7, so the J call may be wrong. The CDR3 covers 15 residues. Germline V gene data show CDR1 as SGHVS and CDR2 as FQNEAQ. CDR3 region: CASSLYGTGVHEQYF. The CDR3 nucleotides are TGTGCCAGCAGCTTATACGGGACAGGTGTCCACGAGCAGTACTTC.

The CDR3 nucleotides read TGCAGTGCTAGGAGTACTAGCGGGGGAAATGAGCAGTTCTTC. It specifies CSARSTSGGNEQFF. The rearrangement joins TRBV20-1 to TRBJ2-1, with TRBD2 matching over 11 bases. J lost 7 bases, V lost 3 bases, and 5 bases had no gene match. The CDR3 consists of 14 residues. CDR1 and CDR2 from the germline V gene are DFQATT and SNEGSKA (reference sequence).

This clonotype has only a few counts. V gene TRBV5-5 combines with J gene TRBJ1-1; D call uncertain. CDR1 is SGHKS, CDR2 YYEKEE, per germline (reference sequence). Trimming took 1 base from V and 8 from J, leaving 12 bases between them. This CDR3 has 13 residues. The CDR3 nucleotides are TGTGCCAGCAGCTTGATTAACGGAGGAGAAGCTTTCTTT. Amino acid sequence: CASSLINGGEAFF.

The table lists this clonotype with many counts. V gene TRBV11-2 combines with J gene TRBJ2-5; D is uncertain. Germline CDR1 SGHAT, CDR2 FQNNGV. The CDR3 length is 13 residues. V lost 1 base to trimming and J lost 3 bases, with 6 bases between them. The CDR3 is CASSLAIKETQYF. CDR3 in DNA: TGTGCCAGCAGCTTAGCCATAAAAGAGACCCAGTACTTC.

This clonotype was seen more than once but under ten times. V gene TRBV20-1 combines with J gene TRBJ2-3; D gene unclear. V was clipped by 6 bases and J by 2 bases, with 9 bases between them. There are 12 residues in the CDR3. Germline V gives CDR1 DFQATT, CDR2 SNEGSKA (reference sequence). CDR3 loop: CSAVLVTDTQYF. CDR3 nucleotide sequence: TGCAGTGCCGTGTTAGTCACAGATACGCAGTATTTT.

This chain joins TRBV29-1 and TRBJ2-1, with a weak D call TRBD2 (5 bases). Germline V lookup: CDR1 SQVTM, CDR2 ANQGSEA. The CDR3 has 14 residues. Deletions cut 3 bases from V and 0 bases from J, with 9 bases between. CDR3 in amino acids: CSVDRDSSYNEQFF. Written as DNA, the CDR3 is TGCAGCGTTGATCGGGATTCCTCCTACAATGAGCAGTTCTTC.

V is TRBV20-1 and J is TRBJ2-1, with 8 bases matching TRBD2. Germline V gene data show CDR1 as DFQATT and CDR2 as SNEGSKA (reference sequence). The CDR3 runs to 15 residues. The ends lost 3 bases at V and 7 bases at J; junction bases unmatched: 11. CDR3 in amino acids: CSARWGSGGYNEQFF. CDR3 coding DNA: TGCAGTGCTAGGTGGGGGAGCGGGGGCTATAATGAGCAGTTCTTC.

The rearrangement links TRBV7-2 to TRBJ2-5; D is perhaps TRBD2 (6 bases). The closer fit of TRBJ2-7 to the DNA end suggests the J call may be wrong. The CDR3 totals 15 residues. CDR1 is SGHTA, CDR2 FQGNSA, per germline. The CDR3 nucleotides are TGTGCCAGCAGCTTAAGGCCGGGGGAGACTGACGAGCAGTACTTC. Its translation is CASSLRPGETDEQYF.

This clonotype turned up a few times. The CDR3 DNA sequence: TGTGCCAGCAGCCCCGGTTCTTATTTGAGCACAGATACGCAGTATTTT. Residues: CASSPGSYLSTDTQYF. The V and J genes are TRBV6-5 and TRBJ2-3, with D unresolved. The CDR3 loop spans 16 amino acids. V was trimmed by 6 bases and J by 0 bases, leaving 16 bases between them. Germline CDR1 reads MNHEY; CDR2 reads SVGAGI.

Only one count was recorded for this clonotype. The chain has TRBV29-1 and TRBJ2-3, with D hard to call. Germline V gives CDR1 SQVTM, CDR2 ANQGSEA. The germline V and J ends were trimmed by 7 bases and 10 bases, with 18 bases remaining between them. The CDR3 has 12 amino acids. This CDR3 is CSAQPGLDAQYF. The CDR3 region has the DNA TGCAGCGCTCAGCCGGGTTTGGATGCGCAGTATTTT.

CDR3 coding DNA: TGTGCCAGCAGCTTCGCCTCCCGACAGGCCTACGAGCAGTACTTC. Translating it yields CASSFASRQAYEQYF. V is TRBV7-2 and J is TRBJ2-1; a weak D match, TRBD1 (6 bases). The J call is in doubt because the DNA end fits TRBJ2-7 better. The CDR3 sequence is 15 residues long. Per germline, CDR1 SGHTA and CDR2 FQGNSA.

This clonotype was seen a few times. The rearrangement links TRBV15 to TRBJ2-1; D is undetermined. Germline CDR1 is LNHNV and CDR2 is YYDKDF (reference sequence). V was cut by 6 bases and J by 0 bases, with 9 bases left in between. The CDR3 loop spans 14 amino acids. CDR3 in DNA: TGTGCCACCAGGAGTCCTTTCTCCTACAATGAGCAGTTCTTC. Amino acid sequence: CATRSPFSYNEQFF.

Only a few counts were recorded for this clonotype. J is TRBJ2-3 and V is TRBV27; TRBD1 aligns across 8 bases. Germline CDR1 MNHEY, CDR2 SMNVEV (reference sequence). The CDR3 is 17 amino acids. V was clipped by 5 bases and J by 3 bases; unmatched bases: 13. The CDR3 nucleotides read TGTGCCAGCAGTCTGGACAGGGTCTGGCGGGGTACAGATACGCAGTATTTT. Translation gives CASSLDRVWRGTDTQYF.

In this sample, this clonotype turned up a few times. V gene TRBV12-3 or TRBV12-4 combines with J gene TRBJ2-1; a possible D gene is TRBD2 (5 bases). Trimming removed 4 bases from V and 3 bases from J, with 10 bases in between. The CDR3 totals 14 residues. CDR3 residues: CASSSGEGYNEQFF. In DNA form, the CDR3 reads TGTGCCAGCAGTTCTGGTGAGGGCTACAATGAGCAGTTCTTC.

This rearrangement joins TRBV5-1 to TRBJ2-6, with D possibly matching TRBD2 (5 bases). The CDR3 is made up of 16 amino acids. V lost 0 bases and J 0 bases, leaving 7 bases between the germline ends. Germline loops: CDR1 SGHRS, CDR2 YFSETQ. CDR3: CASSLGGFSGANVLTF. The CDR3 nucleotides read TGCGCCAGCAGCTTGGGCGGGTTCTCTGGGGCCAACGTCCTGACTTTC.

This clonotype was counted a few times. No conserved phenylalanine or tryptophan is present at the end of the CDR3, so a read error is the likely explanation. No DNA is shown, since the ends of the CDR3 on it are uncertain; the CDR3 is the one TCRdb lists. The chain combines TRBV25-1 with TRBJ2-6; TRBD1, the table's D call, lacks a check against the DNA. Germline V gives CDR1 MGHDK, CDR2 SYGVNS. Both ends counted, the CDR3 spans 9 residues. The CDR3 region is CASRTGGEI.

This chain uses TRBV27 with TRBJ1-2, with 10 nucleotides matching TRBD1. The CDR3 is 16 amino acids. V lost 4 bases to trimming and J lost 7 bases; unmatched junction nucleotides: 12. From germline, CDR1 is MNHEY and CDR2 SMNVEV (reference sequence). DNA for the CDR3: TGTGCCAGCAGTTACCTTCGGGACAGGGGAAAGGGTGGCTACACCTTC. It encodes CASSYLRDRGKGGYTF.